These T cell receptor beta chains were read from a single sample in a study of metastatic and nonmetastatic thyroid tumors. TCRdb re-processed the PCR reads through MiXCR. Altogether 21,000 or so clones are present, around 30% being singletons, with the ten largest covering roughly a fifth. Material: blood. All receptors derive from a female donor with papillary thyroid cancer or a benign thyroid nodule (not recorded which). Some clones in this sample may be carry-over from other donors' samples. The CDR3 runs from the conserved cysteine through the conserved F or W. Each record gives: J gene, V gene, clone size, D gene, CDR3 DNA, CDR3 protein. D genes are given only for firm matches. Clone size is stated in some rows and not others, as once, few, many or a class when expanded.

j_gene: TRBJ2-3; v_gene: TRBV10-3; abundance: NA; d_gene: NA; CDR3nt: TGTGCCATCAGTGAGCCCGGACAAAACACAGATACGCAGTATTTT; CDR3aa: CAISEPGQNTDTQYF
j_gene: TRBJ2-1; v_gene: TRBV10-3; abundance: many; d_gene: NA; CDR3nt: TGTGCCATCAGTTTTGACGGGAAGAGCTCCTACAATGAGCAGTTCTTC; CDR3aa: CAISFDGKSSYNEQFF
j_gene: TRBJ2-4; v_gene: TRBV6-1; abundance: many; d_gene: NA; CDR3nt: TGTGCCGCACAAGACAGAACCCTAGCCAAAAACATTCAGTACTTC; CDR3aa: CAAQDRTLAKNIQYF
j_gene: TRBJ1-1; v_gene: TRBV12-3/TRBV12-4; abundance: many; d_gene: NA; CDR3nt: TGTGCCAGCACCTCCCGCGGCGGGCACACTGAAGCTTTCTTT; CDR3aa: CASTSRGGHTEAFF
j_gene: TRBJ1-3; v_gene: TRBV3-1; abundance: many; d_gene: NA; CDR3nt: TGTGCCAGCAAGGTGGGGACCAGTGGAGGAAACACCATATATTTT; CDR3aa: CASKVGTSGGNTIYF
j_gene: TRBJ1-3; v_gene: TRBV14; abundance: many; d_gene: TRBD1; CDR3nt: TGTGCCAGCAGCCGAACACAGGGGAAAGAGAGAAACACCATATATTTT; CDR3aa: CASSRTQGKERNTIYF
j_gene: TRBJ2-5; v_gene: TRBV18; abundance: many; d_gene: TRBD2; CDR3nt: TGTGCCAGCTCACCTGGGGCTAGCGGCCAAGAGACCCAGTACTTC; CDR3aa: CASSPGASGQETQYF
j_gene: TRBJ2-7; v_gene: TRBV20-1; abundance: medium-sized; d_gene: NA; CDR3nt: TGCAGTGCTAGATCGGGGCCCTACGAGCAGTACTTC; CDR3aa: CSARSGPYEQYF
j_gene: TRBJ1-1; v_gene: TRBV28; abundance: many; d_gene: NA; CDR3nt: TGTGCCAGCAACCTTCTCAGGAGTAACACTGAAGCTTTCTTT; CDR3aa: CASNLLRSNTEAFF
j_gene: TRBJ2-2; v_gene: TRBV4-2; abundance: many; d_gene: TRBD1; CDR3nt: TGTGCCAGCAGCCAAGATCTCCCGGGACAGGGTACCACCGGGGAGCTGTTTTTT; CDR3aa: CASSQDLPGQGTTGELFF
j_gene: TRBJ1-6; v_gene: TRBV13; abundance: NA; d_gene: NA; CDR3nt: TGTGCCAGCAGCCCCTATGGTTCACCCCTCCACTTT; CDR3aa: CASSPYGSPLHF
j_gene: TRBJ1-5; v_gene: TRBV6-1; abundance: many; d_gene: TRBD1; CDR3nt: TGTGCCAGCAGTGGGACAGGACTAGCATTGGGGCCCCAGCATTTT; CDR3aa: CASSGTGLALGPQHF
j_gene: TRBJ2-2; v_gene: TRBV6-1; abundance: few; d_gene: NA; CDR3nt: TGTGCCAGCAGGCCTATAGGCACCCCGAACACCGGGGAGCTGTTTTTT; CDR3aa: CASRPIGTPNTGELFF
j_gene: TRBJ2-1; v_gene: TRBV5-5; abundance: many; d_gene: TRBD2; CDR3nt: TGTGCCAGCAGCTTGGGATTTGGACTAGTCAATGAGCAGTTCTTC; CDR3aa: CASSLGFGLVNEQFF
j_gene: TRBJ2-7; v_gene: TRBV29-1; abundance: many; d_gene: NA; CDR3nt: TGCAGCGTTGAAGATTGGGGTAGCAGCGAGCAGTACTTC; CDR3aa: CSVEDWGSSEQYF
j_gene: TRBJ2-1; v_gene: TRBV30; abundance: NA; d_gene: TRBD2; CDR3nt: TGTGCCTGGAGTGTAGGCGGGAGACCTTTCTCCTACAATGCGCAGTTCTTC; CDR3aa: CAWSVGGRPFSYNAQFF
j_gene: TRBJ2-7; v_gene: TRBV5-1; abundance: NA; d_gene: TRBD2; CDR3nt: TGCGCCAGCAGCTTGATTGGCGGGAGCTCCTACGAGCAGTACTTC; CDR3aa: CASSLIGGSSYEQYF
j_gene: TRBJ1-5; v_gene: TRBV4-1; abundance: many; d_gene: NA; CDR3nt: TGCGCCAGCAGCCAAGATTTGATCCAGGGGAGGCAGCCCCAGCATTTT; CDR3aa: CASSQDLIQGRQPQHF
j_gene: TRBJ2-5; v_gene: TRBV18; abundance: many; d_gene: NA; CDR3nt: TGTGCCAGCTCACTACGCCGGGAACAAGAGACCCAGTACTTC; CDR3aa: CASSLRREQETQYF
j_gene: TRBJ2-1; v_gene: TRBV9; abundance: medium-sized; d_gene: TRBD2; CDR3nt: TGTGCCAGCAGCGCATATAATCTGGCGGGGGGTATCGATGAGCAGTTCTTC; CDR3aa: CASSAYNLAGGIDEQFF
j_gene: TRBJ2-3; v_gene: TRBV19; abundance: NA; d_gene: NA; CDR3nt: TGTGCCAGTAGTATCGCCGACCTTCCAGATACGCAGTATTTT; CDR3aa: CASSIADLPDTQYF
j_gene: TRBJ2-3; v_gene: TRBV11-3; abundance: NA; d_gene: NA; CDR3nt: TGTGCCAGCAGCCCAGGGGTAGCCAACTCAGATACGCAGTATTTT; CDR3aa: CASSPGVANSDTQYF
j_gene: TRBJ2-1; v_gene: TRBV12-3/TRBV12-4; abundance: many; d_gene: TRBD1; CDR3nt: TGTGCCAGCAGACGCCCGACAGGGATCAAGCAGTTCTTC; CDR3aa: CASRRPTGIKQFF
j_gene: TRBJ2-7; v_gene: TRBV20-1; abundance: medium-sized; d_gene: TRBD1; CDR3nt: TGCAGTGCAGCCGAAGGACAGGGGGCCTACGAGCAGTACTTC; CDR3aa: CSAAEGQGAYEQYF
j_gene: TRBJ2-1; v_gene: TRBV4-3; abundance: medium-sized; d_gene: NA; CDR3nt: TGCGCCAGCAGCAACCAGGGGAACTACAATGAGCAGTTCTTC; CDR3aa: CASSNQGNYNEQFF
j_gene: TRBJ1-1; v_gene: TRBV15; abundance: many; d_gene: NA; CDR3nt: TGTGCCACCAGCAGAGGCGCCGCAGCGCTGGGCACGGGCGCTGAAGCTTTCTTT; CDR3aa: CATSRGAAALGTGAEAFF
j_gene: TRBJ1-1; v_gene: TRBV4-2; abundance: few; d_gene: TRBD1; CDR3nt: TGTGCCAGCGCTGGGACAGGGGCGAACACTGAAGCTTTCTTT; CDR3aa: CASAGTGANTEAFF
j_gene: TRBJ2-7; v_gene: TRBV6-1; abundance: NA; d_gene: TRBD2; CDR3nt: TGTGCCAGCAGTGAAGCAGGGGGTAGCGGGGGCTACGAGCAGTACTTC; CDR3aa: CASSEAGGSGGYEQYF
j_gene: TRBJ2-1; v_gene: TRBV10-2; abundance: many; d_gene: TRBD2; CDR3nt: TGCGCCAGCAGTGACCTCGAGGTAGCGGGCAGAGAGCAGTTCTTC; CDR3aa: CASSDLEVAGREQFF
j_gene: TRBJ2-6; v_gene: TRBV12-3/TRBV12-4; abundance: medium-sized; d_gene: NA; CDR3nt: TGTGCCAGCAGCCCCCAAGCTGGGGCCAACGTCCTGACTTTC; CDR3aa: CASSPQAGANVLTF
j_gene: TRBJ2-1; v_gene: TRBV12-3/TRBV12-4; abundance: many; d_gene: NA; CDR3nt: TGTGCCAGCAGCACCGGGTGGGGCAATGAGCAGTTCTTC; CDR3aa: CASSTGWGNEQFF
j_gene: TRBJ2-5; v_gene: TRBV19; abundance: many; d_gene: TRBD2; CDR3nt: TGTGCCAGTAGCGGGAGGATGAGAGAGACCCAGTACTTC; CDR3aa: CASSGRMRETQYF
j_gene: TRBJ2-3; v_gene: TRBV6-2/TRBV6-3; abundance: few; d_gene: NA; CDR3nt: TGTGCCAGCACTAATTGGGGCGGAGATACGCAGTATTTT; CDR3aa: CASTNWGGDTQYF
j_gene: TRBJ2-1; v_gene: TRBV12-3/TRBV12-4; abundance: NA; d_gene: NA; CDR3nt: TGTGCCAGCAGTGTACGTCGCCCTCCCAACAATGAGCATTTCTTC; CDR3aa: CASSVRRPPNNEHFF
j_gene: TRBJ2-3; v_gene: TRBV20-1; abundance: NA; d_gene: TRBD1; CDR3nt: TGCAGTGCTAGAGCCGGACAGGGGGAAAATCAGCCCCAGTATTTT; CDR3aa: CSARAGQGENQPQYF
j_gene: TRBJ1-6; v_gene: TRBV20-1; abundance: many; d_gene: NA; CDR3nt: TGCAGTGTAAGCTCCTATAATTCACCCCTCCACTTT; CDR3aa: CSVSSYNSPLHF
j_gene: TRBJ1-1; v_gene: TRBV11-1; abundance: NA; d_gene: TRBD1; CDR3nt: TGTGCCAGCAGCTTAGCGTCGGGACAGCCGAACACTGAAGCTTTCTTT; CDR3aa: CASSLASGQPNTEAFF
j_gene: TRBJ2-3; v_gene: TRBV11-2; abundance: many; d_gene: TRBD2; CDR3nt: TGTGCCAGCAGCTTAGTGGGAGCGGGGCGTAGCACAGATACGCAGTATTTT; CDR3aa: CASSLVGAGRSTDTQYF
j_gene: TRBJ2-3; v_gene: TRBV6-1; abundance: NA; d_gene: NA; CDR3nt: TGTGCCAGCGAATGGATAGACGCAGATACGGAGTATTTT; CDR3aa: CASEWIDADTEYF
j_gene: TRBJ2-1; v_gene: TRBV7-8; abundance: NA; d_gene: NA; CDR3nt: TGTGCCAGCAGCTTATGGCGCCTCCAAGAAAATGAGCAGTTCTTC; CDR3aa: CASSLWRLQENEQFF
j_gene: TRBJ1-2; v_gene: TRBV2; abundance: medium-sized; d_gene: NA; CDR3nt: TGTGCCAGCAGTGAAGCGCTTCTTAGGTTTTTTGACTATGGCTACACCTTC; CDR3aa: CASSEALLRFFDYGYTF
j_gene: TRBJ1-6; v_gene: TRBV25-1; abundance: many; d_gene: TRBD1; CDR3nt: TGTGCCAGCAGCAACATGGGACAGGGGATTAATTCACCCCTCCACTTT; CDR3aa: CASSNMGQGINSPLHF
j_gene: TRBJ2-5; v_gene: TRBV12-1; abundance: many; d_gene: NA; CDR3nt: TGTGCCAGCAGCTTTGACGGGGACTACCAAGAGACCCAGTACTTC; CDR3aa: CASSFDGDYQETQYF
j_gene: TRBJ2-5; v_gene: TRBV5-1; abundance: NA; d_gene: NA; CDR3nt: TGCGCCCGCAAGCGGAGTTGGGGAGAGACCCAGTACTTC; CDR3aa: CARKRSWGETQYF
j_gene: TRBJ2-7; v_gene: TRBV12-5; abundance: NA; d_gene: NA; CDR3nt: TGTGCTAGTGGTTTGGTGTCAGGAGGCGAGCAGTACTTC; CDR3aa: CASGLVSGGEQYF